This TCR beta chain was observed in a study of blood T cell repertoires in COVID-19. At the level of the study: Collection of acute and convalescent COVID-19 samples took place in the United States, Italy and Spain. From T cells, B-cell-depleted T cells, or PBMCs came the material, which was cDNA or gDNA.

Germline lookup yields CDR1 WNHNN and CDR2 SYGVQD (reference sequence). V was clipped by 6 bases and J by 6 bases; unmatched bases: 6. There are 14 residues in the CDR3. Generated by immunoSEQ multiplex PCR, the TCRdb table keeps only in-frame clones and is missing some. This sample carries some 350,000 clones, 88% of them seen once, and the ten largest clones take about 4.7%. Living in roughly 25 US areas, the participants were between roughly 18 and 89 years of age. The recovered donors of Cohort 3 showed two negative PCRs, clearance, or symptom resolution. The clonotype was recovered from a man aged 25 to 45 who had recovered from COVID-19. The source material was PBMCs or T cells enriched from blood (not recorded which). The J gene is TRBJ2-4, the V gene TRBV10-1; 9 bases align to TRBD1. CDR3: CASSATGGGNIQYF. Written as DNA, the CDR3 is TGCGCCAGCAGCGCGACAGGGGGTGGAAACATTCAGTACTTC.